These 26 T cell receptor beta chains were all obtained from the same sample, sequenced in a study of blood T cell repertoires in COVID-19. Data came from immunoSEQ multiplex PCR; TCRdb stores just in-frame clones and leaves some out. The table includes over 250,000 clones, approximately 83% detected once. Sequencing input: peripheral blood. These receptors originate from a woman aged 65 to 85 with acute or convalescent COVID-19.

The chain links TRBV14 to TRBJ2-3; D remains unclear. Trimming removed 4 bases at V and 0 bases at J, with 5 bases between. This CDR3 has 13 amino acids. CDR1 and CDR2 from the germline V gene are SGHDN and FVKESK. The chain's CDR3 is CASSPSSTDTQYF. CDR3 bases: TGTGCCAGCAGCCCTTCTAGCACAGATACGCAGTATTTT.

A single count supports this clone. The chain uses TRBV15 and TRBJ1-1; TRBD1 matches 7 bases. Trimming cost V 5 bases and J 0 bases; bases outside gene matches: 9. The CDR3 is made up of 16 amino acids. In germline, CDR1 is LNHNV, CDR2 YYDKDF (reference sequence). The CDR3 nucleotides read TGTGCCACCAGCCCCCACAGGACAGGCATGAACACTGAAGCTTTCTTT. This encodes CATSPHRTGMNTEAFF.

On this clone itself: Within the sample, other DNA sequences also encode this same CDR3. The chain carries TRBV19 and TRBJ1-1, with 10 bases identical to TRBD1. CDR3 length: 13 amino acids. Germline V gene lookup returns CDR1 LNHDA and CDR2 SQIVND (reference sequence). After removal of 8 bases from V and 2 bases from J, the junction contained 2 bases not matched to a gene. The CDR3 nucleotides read TGTGCCAGTGGGGACAGGGGAAACACTGAAGCTTTCTTT. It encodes CASGDRGNTEAFF.

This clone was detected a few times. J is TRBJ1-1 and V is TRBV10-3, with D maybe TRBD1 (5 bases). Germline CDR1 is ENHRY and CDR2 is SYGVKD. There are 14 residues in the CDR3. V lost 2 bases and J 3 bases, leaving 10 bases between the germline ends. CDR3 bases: TGTGCCATCAGTGAGACACAAGGGGACACTGAAGCTTTCTTT. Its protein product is CAISETQGDTEAFF.

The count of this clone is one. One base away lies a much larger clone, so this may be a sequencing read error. CDR3 bases: TGTGCCCGCGGGGCTAGCGGGGGGGTTGGGCAGTTCTTC. Residues: CARGASGGVGQFF. The chain links TRBV2 to TRBJ2-1, with 12 bases lining up with TRBD2. V shed 11 bases and J 12 bases; nucleotides not matched to a gene: 11. Germline assignment: CDR1 SNHLY and CDR2 FYNNEI. The CDR3 extends over 13 amino acids.

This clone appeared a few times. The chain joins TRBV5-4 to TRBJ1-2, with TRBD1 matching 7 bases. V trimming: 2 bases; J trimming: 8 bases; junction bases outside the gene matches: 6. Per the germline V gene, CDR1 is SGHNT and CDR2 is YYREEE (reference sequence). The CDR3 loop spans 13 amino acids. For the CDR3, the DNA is TGTGCCAGCAGCTTTAAGGGGGCGGAGGGCTACACCTTC. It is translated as CASSFKGAEGYTF.

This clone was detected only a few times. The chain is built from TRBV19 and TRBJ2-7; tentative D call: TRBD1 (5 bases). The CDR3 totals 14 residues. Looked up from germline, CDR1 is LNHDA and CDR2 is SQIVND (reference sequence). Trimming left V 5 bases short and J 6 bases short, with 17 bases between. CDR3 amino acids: CASSLRATGVEQYF. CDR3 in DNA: TGTGCCAGTAGTCTCAGGGCGACTGGTGTCGAGCAGTACTTC. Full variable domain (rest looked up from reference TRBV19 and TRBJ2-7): DGGITQSPKYLFRKEGQNVTLSCEQNLNHDAMYWYRQDPGQGLRLIYYSQIVNDFQKGDIAEGYSVSREKKESFPLTVTSAQKNPTAFYLCASSLRATGVEQYFGPGTRLTVT.

For the CDR3, the DNA is TGTGCCAGCAGGGAAGAAGACAGGTTGAACACTGAAGCTTTCTTT. Residues: CASREEDRLNTEAFF. V gene TRBV28 combines with J gene TRBJ1-1; tentative D call: TRBD1 (6 bases). Germline CDR1 and CDR2: MDHEN and SYDVKM. Trimming stripped 6 bases from V and 0 bases from J, with 14 bases between. This CDR3 region has 15 residues.

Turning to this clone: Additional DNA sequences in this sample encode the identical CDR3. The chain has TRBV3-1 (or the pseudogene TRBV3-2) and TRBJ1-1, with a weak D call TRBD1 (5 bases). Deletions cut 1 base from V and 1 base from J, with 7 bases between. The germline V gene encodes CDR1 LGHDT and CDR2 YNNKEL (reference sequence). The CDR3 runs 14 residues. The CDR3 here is CASSQGQPNTEAFF. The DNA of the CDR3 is TGTGCCAGCAGCCAAGGACAGCCGAACACTGAAGCTTTCTTT.

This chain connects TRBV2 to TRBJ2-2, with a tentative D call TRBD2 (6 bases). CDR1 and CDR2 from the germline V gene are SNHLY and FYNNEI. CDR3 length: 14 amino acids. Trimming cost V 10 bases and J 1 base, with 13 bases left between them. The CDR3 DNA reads TGTGCCACGGAGGGACTTTGGAACACCGGGGAGCTGTTTTTT. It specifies CATEGLWNTGELFF.

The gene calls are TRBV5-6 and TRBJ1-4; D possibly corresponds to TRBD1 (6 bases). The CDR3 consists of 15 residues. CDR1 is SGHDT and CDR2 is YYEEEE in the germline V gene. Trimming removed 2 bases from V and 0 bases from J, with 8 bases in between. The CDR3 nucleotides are TGTGCCAGCAGCTTTCAGGGGCCAACTAATGAAAAACTGTTTTTT. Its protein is CASSFQGPTNEKLFF.

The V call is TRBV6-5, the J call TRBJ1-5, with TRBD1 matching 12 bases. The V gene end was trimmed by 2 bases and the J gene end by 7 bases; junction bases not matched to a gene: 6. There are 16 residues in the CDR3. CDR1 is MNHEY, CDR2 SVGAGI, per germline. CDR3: CASSYQGTGGFQPQHF. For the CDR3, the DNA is TGTGCCAGCAGTTACCAAGGGACAGGGGGCTTCCAGCCCCAGCATTTT.

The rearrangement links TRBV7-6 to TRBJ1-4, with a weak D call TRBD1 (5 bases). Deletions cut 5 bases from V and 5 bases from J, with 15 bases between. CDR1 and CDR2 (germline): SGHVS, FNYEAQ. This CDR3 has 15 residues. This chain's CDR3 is CASSRRGGRNEKLFF. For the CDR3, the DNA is TGTGCCAGCAGCCGGCGGGGGGGTAGAAATGAAAAACTGTTTTTT. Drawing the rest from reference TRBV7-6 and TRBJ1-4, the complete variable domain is GAGVSQSPRYKVTKRGQDVALRCDPISGHVSLYWYRQALGQGPEFLTYFNYEAQQDKSGLPNDRFSAERPEGSISTLTIQRTEQRDSAMYRCASSRRGGRNEKLFFGSGTQLSVL.

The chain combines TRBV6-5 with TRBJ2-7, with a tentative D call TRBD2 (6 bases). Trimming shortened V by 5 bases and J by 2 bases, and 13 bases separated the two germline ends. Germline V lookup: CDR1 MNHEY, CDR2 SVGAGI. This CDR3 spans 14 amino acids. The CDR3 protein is CASSQRTGAYEQYF. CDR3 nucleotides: TGTGCCAGCAGTCAACGCACGGGGGCCTACGAGCAGTACTTC.

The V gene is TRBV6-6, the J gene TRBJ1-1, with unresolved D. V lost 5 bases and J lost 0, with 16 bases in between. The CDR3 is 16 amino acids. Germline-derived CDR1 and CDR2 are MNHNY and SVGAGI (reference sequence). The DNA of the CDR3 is TGTGCCAGCAGTAGCGCCGGGGTTTCAATGAACACTGAAGCTTTCTTT. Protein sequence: CASSSAGVSMNTEAFF.

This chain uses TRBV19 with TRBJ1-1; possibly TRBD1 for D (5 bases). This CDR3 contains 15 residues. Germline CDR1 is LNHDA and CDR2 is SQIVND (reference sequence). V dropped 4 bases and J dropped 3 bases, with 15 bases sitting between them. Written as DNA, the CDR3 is TGTGCCAGTAGTACAGCCAGGGTAAGCGACACTGAAGCTTTCTTT. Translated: CASSTARVSDTEAFF.

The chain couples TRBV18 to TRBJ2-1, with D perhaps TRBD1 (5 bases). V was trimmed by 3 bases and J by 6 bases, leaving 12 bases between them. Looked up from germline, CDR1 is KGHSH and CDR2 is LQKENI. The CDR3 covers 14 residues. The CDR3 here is CASSPPARVNEQFF. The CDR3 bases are TGTGCCAGCTCACCCCCTGCCAGGGTCAATGAGCAGTTCTTC.

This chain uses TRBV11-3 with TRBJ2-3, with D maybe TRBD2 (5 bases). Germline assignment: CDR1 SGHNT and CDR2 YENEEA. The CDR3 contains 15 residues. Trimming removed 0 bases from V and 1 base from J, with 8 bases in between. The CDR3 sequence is CASSLEGRGTDTQYF. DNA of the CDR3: TGTGCCAGCAGCTTAGAGGGGAGAGGCACAGATACGCAGTATTTT.

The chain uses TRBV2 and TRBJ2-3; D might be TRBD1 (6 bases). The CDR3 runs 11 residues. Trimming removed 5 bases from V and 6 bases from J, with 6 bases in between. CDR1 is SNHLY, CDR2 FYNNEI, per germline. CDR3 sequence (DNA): TGTGCCAGCAGTAGGGGGGATACGCAGTATTTT. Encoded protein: CASSRGDTQYF.

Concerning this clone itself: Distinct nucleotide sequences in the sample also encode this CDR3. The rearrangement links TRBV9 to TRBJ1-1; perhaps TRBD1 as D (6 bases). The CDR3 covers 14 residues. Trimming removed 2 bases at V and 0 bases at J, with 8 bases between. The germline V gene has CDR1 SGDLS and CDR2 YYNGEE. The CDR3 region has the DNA TGTGCCAGCAGCGTGACAGGAATGAACACTGAAGCTTTCTTT. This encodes CASSVTGMNTEAFF.

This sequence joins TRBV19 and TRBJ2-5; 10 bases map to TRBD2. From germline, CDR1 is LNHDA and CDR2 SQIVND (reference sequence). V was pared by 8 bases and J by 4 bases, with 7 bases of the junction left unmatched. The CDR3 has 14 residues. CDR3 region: CASLSGGAGETQYF. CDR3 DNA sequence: TGTGCCAGTTTAAGCGGGGGGGCAGGAGAGACCCAGTACTTC.

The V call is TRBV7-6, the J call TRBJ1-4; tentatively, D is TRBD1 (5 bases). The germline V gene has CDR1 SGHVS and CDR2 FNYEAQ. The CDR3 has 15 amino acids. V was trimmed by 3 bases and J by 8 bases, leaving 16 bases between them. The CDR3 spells CASSLTAGLKEKLFF. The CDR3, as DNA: TGTGCCAGCAGCTTGACCGCAGGGTTGAAGGAAAAACTGTTTTTT.

The CDR3 spells CASSSGQGGNSPLHF. The CDR3 DNA follows: TGTGCCAGCAGTTCTGGACAGGGGGGGAATTCACCCCTCCACTTT. The chain joins TRBV6-6 to TRBJ1-6; 10 bases match TRBD1. Germline CDR1 reads MNHNY; CDR2 reads SVGAGI (reference sequence). The CDR3 has 15 residues. The junction had 4 bases not matched to a gene; V was cut back by 4 bases and J by 7 bases.

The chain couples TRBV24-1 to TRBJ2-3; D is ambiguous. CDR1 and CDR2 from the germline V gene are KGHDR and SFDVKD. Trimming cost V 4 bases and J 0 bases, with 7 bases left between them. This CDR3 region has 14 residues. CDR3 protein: CATSDPRSTDTQYF. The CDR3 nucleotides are TGTGCCACCAGTGACCCTCGGAGCACAGATACGCAGTATTTT.

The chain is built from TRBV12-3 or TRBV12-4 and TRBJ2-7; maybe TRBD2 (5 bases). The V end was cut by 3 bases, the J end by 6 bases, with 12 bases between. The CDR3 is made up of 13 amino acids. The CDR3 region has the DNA TGTGCCAGCAGTTTTGGGGAAGGGAGCGAGCAGTACTTC. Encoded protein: CASSFGEGSEQYF.

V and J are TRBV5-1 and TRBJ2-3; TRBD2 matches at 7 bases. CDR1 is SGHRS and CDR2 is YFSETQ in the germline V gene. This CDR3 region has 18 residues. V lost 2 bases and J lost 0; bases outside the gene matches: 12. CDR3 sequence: CASSFRLSSGPSTDTQYF. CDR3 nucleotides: TGCGCCAGCAGCTTCCGACTGAGTAGCGGGCCCAGCACAGATACGCAGTATTTT.